The present entry profiles one T cell receptor beta chain with its context. This specimen comes from a study of technical replicates of blood from four donors. This CDR3 is built from 15 residues. Germline trimming cut 6 bases from V and 1 base from J; bases unmatched to any gene: 5. The germline gives CDR1 ENHRY, CDR2 SYGVKD. Some clones are missing from TCRdb's copy, which holds only in-frame ones; the method was immunoSEQ multiplex PCR. In the table there are about 61,000 clones, more than 95% of which are singletons. The specimen sequenced was T cells isolated from PBMCs. The genes are TRBV10-3 and TRBJ2-3; TRBD2 agrees at 9 bases. The sequence was obtained from a human donor in good health. CDR3 residues: CAISYSSGGTDTQYF. In nucleotides, the CDR3 is TGTGCCATCAGCTACTCTAGCGGGGGCACAGATACGCAGTATTTT.